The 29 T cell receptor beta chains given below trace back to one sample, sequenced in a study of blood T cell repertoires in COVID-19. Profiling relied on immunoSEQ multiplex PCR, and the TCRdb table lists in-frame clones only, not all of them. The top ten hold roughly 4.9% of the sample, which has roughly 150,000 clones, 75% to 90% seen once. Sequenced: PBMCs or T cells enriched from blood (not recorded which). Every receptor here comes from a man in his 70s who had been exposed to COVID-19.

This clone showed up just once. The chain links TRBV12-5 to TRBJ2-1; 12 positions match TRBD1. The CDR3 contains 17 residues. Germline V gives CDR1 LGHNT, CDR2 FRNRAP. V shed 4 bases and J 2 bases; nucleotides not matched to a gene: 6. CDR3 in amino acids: CASGYAGQGAAYNEQFF. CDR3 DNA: TGTGCTAGTGGTTACGCGGGACAGGGGGCGGCCTACAATGAGCAGTTCTTC.

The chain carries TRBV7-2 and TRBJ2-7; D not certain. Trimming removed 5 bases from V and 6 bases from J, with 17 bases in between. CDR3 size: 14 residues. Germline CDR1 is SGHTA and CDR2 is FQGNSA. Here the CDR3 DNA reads TGTGCCAGCAGCCCTGGCATTGGTTCAGGCGAGCAGTACTTC. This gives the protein CASSPGIGSGEQYF.

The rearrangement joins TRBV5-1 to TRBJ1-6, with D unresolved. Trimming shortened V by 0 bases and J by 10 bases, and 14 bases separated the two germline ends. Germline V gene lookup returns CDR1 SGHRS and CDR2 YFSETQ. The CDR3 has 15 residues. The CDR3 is CASSLEIAVGSPLHF. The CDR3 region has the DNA TGCGCCAGCAGCTTGGAGATAGCAGTAGGCTCACCCCTCCACTTT. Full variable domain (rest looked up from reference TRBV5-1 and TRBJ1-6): KAGVTQTPRYLIKTRGQQVTLSCSPISGHRSVSWYQQTPGQGLQFLFEYFSETQRNKGNFPGRFSGRQFSNSRSEMNVSTLELGDSALYLCASSLEIAVGSPLHFGNGTRLTVT.

The CDR3 here is CASSLGTGVNEKLFF. Written as DNA, the CDR3 is TGTGCCAGCAGCTTGGGAACAGGGGTTAATGAAAAACTGTTTTTT. The chain uses TRBV5-6 and TRBJ1-4, with TRBD1 matching 7 bases. J gave up 4 bases and V 0 bases, and 3 bases lay outside the gene matches. This CDR3 is built from 15 residues. The germline V gene has CDR1 SGHDT and CDR2 YYEEEE.

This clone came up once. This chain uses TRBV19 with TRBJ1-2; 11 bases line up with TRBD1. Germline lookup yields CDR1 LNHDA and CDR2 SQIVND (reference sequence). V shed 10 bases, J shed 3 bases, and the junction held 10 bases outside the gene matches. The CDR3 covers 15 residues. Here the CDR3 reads CATRTGGSRDYGYTF. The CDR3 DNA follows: TGTGCCACCCGGACAGGGGGCTCGAGGGACTATGGCTACACCTTC.

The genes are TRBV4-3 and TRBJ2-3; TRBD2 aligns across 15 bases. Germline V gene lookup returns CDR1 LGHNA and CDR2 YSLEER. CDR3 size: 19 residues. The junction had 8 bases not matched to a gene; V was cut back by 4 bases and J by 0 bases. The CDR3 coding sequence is TGCGCCAGCAGCCTGGGACTAGCGGGAGGCCTTGCTAGCACAGATACGCAGTATTTT. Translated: CASSLGLAGGLASTDTQYF.

CDR3 residues: CASNDRGSYGYTF. CDR3 in DNA: TGTGCCAGTAATGACAGGGGATCCTATGGCTACACCTTC. The V gene is TRBV2, the J gene TRBJ1-2; 8 nucleotides line up with TRBD1. V lost 9 bases, J lost 4 bases, and 7 bases stayed unmatched. Germline CDR1 reads SNHLY; CDR2 reads FYNNEI. The CDR3 loop spans 13 amino acids.

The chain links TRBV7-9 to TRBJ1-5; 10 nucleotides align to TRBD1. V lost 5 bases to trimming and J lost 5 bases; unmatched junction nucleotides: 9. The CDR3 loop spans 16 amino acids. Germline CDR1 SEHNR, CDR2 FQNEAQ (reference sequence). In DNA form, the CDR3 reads TGTGCCAGCAGCCCGAGCGGACAGGGGGAATATCAGCCCCAGCATTTT. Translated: CASSPSGQGEYQPQHF.

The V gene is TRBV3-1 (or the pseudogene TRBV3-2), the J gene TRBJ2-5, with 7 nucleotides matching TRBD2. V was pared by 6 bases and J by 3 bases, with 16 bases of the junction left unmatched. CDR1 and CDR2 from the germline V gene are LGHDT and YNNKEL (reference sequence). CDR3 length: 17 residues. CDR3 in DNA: TGTGCCAGCAGTCATTTATTTTCCGGGACTACAGAAGAGACCCAGTACTTC. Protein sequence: CASSHLFSGTTEETQYF.

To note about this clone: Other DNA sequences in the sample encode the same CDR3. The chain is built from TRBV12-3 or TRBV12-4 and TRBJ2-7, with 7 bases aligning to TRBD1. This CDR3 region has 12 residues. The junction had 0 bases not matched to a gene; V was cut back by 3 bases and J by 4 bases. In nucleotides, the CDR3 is TGTGCCAGCAGTTTGACAGGGTACGAGCAGTACTTC. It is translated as CASSLTGYEQYF.

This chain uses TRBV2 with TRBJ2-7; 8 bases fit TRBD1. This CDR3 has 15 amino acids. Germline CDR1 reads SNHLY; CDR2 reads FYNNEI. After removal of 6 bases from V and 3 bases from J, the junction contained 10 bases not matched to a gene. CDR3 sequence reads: CASRAIGQGLYEQYF. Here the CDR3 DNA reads TGTGCCAGCAGGGCGATAGGACAGGGTCTCTACGAGCAGTACTTC.

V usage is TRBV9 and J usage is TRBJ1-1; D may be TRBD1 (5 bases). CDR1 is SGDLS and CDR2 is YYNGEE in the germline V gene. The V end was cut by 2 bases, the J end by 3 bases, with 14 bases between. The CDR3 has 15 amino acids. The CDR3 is CASSVSGAGDTEAFF. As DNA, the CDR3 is TGTGCCAGCAGCGTTAGTGGGGCAGGCGACACTGAAGCTTTCTTT. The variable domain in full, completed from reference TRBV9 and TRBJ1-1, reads DSGVTQTPKHLITATGQRVTLRCSPRSGDLSVYWYQQSLDQGLQFLIQYYNGEERAKGNILERFSAQQFPDLHSELNLSSLELGDSALYFCASSVSGAGDTEAFFGQGTRLTVV.

The CDR3 DNA follows: TGTGCCAGCAGCCCGGGACTTGCGACGACTTTCTTT. Its translation: CASSPGLATTFF. V gene TRBV7-2 combines with J gene TRBJ1-1; the D gene is possibly TRBD1 (5 bases). The CDR3 runs 12 residues. Trimming shortened V by 5 bases and J by 12 bases, and 16 bases separated the two germline ends. Per the germline V gene, CDR1 is SGHTA and CDR2 is FQGNSA.

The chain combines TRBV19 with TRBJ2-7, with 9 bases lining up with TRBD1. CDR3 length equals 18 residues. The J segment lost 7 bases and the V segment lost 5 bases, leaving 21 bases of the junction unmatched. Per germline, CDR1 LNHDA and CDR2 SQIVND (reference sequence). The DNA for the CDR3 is TGTGCCAGTAGTCCAAGACTCTCACAGGGGGCGCAAAGCCTGGAGCAGTACTTC. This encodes CASSPRLSQGAQSLEQYF.

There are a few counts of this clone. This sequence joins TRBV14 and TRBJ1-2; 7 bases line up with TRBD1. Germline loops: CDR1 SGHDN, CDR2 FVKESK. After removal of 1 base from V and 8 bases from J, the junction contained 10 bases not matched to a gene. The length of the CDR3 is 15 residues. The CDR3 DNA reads TGTGCCAGCAGCCAAGTTCGGGGCAGGGGGATAGGCTACACCTTC. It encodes CASSQVRGRGIGYTF.

In DNA form, the CDR3 reads TGCAGCGTTGAAGATCAAACGGACAGGGGCACAGATACGCAGTATTTT. It translates to CSVEDQTDRGTDTQYF. The V and J genes are TRBV29-1 and TRBJ2-3, with TRBD1 identical over 8 bases. This CDR3 has 16 residues. With V trimmed by 0 bases and J by 1 base, 6 bases remained unmatched. Germline V gene data show CDR1 as SQVTM and CDR2 as ANQGSEA.

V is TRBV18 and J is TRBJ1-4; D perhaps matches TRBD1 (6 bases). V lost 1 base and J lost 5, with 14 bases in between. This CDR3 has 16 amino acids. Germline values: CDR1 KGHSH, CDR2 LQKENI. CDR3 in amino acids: CASSPQNRAGNEKLFF. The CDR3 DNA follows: TGTGCCAGCTCACCACAGAACAGGGCTGGAAATGAAAAACTGTTTTTT.

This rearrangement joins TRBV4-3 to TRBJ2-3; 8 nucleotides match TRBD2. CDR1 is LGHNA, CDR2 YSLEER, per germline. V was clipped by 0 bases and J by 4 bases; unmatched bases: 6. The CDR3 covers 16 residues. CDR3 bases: TGCGCCAGCAGCCAAGAGTCGGGACTAGGGGCAGATACGCAGTATTTT. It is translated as CASSQESGLGADTQYF.

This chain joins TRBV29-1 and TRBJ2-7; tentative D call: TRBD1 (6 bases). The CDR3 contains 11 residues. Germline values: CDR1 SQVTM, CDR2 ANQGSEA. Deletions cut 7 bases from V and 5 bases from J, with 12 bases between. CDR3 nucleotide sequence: TGCAGCGCCACAGGGAATAACGAGCAGTACTTC. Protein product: CSATGNNEQYF.

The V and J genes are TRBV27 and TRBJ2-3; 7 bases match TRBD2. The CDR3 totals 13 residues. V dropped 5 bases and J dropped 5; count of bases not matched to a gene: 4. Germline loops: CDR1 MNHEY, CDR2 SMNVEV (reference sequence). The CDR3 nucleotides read TGTGCCAGCAGTGCCTTAGCGGGAGATACGCAGTATTTT. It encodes CASSALAGDTQYF.

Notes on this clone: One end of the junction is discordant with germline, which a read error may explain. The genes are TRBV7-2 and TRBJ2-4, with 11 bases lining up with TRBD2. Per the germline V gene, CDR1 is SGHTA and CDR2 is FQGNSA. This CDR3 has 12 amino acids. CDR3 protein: CASSQGTSGPHF. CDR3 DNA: TGTGCCAGCAGCCAAGGGACTAGCGGCCCACACTTC.

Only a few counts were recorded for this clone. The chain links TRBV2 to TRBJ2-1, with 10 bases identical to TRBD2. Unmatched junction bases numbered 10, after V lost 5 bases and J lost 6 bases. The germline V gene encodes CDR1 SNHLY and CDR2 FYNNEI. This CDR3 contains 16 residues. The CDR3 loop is CASSLRTSGGPNEQFF. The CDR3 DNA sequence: TGTGCCAGCAGTCTCCGGACTAGCGGTGGACCCAATGAGCAGTTCTTC.

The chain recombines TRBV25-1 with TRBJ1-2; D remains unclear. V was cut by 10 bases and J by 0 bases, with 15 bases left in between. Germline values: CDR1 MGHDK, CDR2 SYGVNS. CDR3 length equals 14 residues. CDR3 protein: CATRQPYANYGYTF. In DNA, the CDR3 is TGTGCCACCCGACAACCATACGCTAACTATGGCTACACCTTC.

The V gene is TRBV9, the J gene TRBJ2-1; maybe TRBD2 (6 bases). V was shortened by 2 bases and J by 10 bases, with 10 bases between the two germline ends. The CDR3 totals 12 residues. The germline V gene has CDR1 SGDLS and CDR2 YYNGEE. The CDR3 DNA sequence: TGTGCCAGCAGCGTGGGGGGTGGGGAGCAGTTCTTC. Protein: CASSVGGGEQFF. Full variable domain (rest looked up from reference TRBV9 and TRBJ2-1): DSGVTQTPKHLITATGQRVTLRCSPRSGDLSVYWYQQSLDQGLQFLIQYYNGEERAKGNILERFSAQQFPDLHSELNLSSLELGDSALYFCASSVGGGEQFFGPGTRLTVL.

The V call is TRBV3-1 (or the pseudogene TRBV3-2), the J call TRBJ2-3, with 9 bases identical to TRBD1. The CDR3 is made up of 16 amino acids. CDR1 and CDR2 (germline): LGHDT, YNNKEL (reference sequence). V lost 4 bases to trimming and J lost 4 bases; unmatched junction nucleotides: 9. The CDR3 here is CASSRRTGVGADTQYF. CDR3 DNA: TGTGCCAGCAGCCGAAGGACAGGGGTAGGAGCAGATACGCAGTATTTT.

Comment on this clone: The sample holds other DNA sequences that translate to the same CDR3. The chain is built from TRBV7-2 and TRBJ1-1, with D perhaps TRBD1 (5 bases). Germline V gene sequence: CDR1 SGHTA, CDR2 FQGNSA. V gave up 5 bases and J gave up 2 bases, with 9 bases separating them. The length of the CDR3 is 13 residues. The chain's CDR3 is CASSRDRNTEAFF. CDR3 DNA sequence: TGTGCCAGCAGCCGCGACAGAAACACTGAAGCTTTCTTT.

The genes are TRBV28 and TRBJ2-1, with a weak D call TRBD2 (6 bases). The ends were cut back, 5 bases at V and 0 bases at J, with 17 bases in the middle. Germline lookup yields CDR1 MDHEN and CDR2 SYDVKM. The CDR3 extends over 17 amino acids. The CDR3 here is CASSGTLGRSSYNEQFF. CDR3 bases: TGTGCCAGCAGTGGGACCCTCGGGAGAAGCTCCTACAATGAGCAGTTCTTC.

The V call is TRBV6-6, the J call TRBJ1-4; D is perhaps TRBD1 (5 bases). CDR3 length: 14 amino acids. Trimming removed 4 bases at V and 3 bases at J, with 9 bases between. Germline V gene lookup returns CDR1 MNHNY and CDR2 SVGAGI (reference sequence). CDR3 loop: CASSSRVANEKLFF. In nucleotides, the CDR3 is TGTGCCAGCAGTTCCAGGGTGGCTAATGAAAAACTGTTTTTT.

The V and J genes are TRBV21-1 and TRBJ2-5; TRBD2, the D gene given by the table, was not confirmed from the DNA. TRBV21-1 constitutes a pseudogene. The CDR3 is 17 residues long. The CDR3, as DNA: TGTGCCAGCAGCAAAGCGTCTAGCGGAAGAATTCAAGAGACCCAGTACTTC. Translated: CASSKASSGRIQETQYF.